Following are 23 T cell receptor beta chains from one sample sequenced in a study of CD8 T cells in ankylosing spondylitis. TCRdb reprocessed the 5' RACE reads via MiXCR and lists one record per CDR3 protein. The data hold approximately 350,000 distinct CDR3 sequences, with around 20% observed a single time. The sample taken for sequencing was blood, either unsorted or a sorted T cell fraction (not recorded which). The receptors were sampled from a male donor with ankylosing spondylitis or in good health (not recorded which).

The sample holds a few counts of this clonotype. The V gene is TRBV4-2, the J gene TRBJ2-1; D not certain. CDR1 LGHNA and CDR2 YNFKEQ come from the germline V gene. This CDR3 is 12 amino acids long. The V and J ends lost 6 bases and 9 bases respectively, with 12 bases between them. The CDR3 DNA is TGTGCCAGCAGTAGTATGGGCGTTGAGCAGTTCTTC. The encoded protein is CASSSMGVEQFF.

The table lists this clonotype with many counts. The CDR3: CAITKDATDTQYF. The CDR3, as DNA: TGCGCCATCACTAAGGACGCAACAGATACGCAGTATTTT. V gene TRBV5-1 combines with J gene TRBJ2-3; unclear D gene. This CDR3 is built from 13 residues. The germline V gene encodes CDR1 SGHRS and CDR2 YFSETQ. The ends were cut back, 9 bases at V and 3 bases at J, with 14 bases in the middle.

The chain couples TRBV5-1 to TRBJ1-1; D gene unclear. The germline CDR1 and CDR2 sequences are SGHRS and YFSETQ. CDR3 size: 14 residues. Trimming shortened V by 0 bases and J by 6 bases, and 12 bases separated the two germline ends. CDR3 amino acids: CASSLGPFEPEAFF. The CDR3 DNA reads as TGCGCCAGCAGCTTGGGTCCCTTTGAACCTGAAGCTTTCTTT.

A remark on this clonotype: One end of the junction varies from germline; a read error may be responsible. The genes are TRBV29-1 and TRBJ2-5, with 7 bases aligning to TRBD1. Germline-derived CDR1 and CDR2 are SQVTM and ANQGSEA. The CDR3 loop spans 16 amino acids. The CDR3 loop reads CSVEAWVGGPQETQYF. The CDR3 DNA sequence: TGCAGCGTAGAAGCGTGGGTAGGGGGCCCTCAAGAGACCCAGTACTTC. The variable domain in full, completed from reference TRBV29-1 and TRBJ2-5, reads SAVISQKPSRDICQRGTSLTIQCQVDSQVTMMFWYRQQPGQSLTLIATANQGSEATYESGFVIDKFPISRPNLTFSTLTVSNMSPEDSSIYLCSVEAWVGGPQETQYFGPGTRLLVL.

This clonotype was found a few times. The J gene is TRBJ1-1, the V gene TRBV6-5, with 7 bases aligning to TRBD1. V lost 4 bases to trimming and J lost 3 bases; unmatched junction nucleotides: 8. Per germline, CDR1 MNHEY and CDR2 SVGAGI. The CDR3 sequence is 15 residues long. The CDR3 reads CASSSRDDRDTEAFF. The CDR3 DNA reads TGTGCCAGCAGTTCCCGGGACGACAGGGACACTGAAGCTTTCTTT.

CDR3 DNA sequence: TGCGCCAGCAGTGGAGACCTCTCAGGCGGGGAGCTGTTTTTT. Translating it yields CASSGDLSGGELFF. The chain joins TRBV10-2 to TRBJ2-2; the D is unclear. This CDR3 has 14 residues. CDR1 and CDR2 (germline): WSHSY, SAAADI. Trimming cost V 4 bases and J 7 bases, with 13 bases left between them.

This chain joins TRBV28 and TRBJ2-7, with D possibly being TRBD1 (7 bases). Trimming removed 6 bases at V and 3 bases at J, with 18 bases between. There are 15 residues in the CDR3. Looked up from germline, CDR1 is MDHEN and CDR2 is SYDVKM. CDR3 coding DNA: TGTGCCAGCAGCCGCGACAGGGACGGGAGCTACGAGCAGTACTTC. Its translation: CASSRDRDGSYEQYF. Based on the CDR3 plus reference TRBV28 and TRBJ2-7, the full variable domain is DVKVTQSSRYLVKRTGEKVFLECVQDMDHENMFWYRQDPGLGLRLIYFSYDVKMKEKGDIPEGYSVSREKKERFSLILESASTNQTSMYLCASSRDRDGSYEQYFGPGTRLTVT.

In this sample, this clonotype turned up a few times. CDR3 loop: CASSLDGGPTEAFF. The DNA for the CDR3 is TGTGCCAGCAGTTTAGATGGCGGCCCCACTGAAGCTTTCTTT. The chain employs TRBV12-3 or TRBV12-4 and TRBJ1-1; D gene unclear. Trimming stripped 1 base from V and 4 bases from J, with 10 bases between. This CDR3 is built from 14 residues.

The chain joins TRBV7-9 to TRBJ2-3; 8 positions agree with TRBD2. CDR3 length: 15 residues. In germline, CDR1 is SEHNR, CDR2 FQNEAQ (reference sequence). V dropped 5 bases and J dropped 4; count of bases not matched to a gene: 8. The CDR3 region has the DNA TGTGCCAGCAGCGAACGACTAGCGATTGCAGATACGCAGTATTTT. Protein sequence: CASSERLAIADTQYF. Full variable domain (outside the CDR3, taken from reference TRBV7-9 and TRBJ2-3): DTGVSQNPRHKITKRGQNVTFRCDPISEHNRLYWYRQTLGQGPEFLTYFQNEAQLEKSRLLSDRFSAERPKGSFSTLEIQRTEQGDSAMYLCASSERLAIADTQYFGPGTRLTVL.

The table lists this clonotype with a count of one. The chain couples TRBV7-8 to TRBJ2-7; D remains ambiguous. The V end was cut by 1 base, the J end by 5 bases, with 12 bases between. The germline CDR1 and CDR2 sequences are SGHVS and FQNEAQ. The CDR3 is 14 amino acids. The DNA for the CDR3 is TGTGCCAGCAGCTTAGGTCCTTTGGGTAACGAGCAGTACTTC. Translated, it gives CASSLGPLGNEQYF.

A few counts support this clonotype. This CDR3 reads CASSHSGPVLTDTQYF. The CDR3 region has the DNA TGTGCCAGCAGTCATTCCGGGCCAGTCTTGACAGATACGCAGTATTTT. The chain links TRBV6-1 to TRBJ2-3; D gene unclear. The germline V gene encodes CDR1 MNHNS and CDR2 SASEGT. The CDR3 runs 16 residues. Trimming removed 5 bases from V and 3 bases from J, with 18 bases in between.

Here the CDR3 reads CAMSPGGWEQYF. In DNA form, the CDR3 reads TGTGCCATGAGCCCAGGGGGCTGGGAGCAGTACTTC. V is TRBV4-2 and J is TRBJ2-7, with 8 bases lining up with TRBD1. This CDR3 has 12 amino acids. The junction had 9 bases not matched to a gene; V was cut back by 10 bases and J by 7 bases. Looked up from germline, CDR1 is LGHNA and CDR2 is YNFKEQ.

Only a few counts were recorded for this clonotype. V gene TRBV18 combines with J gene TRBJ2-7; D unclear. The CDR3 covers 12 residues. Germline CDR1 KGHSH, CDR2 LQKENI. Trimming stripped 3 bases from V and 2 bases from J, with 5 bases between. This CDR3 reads CASSPQTYEQYF. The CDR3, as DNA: TGTGCCAGCTCACCCCAGACCTACGAGCAGTACTTC.

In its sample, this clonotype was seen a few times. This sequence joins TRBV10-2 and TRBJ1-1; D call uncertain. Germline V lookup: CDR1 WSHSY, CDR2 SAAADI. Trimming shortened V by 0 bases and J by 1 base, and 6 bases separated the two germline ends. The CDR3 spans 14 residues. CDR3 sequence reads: CASSESVRNTEAFF. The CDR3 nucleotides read TGCGCCAGCAGTGAGTCGGTAAGGAACACTGAAGCTTTCTTT.

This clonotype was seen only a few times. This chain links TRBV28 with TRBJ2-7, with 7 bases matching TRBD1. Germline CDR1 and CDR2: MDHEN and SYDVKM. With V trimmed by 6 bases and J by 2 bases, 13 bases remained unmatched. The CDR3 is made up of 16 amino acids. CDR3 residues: CASSRNRDRDTYEQYF. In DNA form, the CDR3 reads TGTGCCAGCAGCCGAAACCGGGACAGAGATACCTACGAGCAGTACTTC.

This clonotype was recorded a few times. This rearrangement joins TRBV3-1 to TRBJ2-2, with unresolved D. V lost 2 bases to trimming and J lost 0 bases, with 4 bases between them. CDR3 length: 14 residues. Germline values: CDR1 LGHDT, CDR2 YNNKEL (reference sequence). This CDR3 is CASSQPPNTGELFF. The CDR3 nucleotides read TGTGCCAGCAGCCAACCCCCGAACACCGGGGAGCTGTTTTTT.

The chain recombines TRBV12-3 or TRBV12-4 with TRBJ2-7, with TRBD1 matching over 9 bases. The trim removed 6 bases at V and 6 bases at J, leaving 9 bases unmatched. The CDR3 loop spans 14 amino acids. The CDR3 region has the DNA TGTGCCAGCAGAACCGGGACAGGGTGGGGCGAGCAGTACTTC. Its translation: CASRTGTGWGEQYF.

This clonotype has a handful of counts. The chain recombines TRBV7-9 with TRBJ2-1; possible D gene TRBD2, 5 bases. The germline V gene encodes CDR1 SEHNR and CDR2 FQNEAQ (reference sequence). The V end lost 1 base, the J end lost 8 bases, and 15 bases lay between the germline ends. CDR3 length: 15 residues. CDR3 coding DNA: TGTGCCAGCAGCTTAGTACGTTCACTAGACGATGAGCAGTTCTTC. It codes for CASSLVRSLDDEQFF.

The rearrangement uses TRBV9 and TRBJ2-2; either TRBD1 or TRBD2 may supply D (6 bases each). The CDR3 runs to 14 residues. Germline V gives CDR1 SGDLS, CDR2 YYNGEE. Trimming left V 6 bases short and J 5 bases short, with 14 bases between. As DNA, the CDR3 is TGTGCCAGCAAGGAGGGGGATGATACCGGGGAGCTGTTTTTT. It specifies CASKEGDDTGELFF.

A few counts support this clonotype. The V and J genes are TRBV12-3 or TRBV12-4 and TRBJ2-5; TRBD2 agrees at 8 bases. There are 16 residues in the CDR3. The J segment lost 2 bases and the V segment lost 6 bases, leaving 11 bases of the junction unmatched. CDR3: CASSSPGGLRQETQYF. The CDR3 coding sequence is TGTGCCAGCAGCTCGCCGGGGGGGCTTCGGCAAGAGACCCAGTACTTC.

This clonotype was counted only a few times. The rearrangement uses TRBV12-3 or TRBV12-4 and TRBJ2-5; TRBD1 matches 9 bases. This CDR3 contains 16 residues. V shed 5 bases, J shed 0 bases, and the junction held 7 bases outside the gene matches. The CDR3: CASSPPGQGDQETQYF. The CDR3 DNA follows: TGTGCCAGCAGTCCGCCGGGACAGGGAGACCAAGAGACCCAGTACTTC.

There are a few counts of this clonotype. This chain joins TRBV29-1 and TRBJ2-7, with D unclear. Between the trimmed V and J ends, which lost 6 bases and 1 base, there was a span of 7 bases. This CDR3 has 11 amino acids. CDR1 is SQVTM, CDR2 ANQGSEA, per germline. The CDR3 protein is CSVLRSYEQYF. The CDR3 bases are TGCAGCGTACTCAGGTCCTACGAGCAGTACTTC.

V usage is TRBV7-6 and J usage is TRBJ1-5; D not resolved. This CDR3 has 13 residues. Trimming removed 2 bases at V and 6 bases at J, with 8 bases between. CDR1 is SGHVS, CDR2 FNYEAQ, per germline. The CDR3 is CASSLNDAQPQHF. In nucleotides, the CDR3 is TGTGCCAGCAGCTTAAATGATGCTCAGCCCCAGCATTTT.